The 19 T cell receptor beta chains presented below share a single source sample, sequenced in a study of blood T cells in healthy people across ages. A second PCR, run for roughly 7 to 12 cycles, used a sample-barcoded 5' primer plus a J-beta primer mix. MiXCR, applied by TCRdb to the 5' RACE reads, yields one record per CDR3 protein. The data contain about 970,000 distinct CDR3 sequences, 51% of them singletons. Input material: blood. The receptors were sampled from a woman aged 55 to 70 in good health.

The V call is TRBV3-1, the J call TRBJ2-7, with D tentatively TRBD1 or TRBD2 (5 bases each). Looked up from germline, CDR1 is LGHDT and CDR2 is YNNKEL (reference sequence). CDR3 length equals 13 residues. V dropped 3 bases and J dropped 5 bases, with 11 bases sitting between them. CDR3 in amino acids: CASSHPGPHEQYF. Here the CDR3 DNA reads TGTGCCAGCAGCCACCCGGGACCCCACGAGCAGTACTTC.

This clonotype was counted between two and nine times. V usage is TRBV3-1 and J usage is TRBJ2-7; 8 bases are shared with TRBD1. V lost 6 bases to trimming and J lost 1 base; unmatched junction nucleotides: 8. The CDR3 contains 15 residues. Germline V gene data show CDR1 as LGHDT and CDR2 as YNNKEL (reference sequence). The CDR3 DNA is TGTGCCAGCAGTCGAGCGACAGGGGAGTCCTACGAGCAGTACTTC. As protein: CASSRATGESYEQYF.

The rearrangement links TRBV29-1 to TRBJ2-5; 7 bases fit TRBD2. V shed 3 bases and J 1 base; nucleotides not matched to a gene: 14. The CDR3 contains 17 residues. In germline, CDR1 is SQVTM, CDR2 ANQGSEA. CDR3 coding DNA: TGCAGCGTTGAGTTCTTGGCTAGCGGCCCAACCCAAGAGACCCAGTACTTC. This gives the protein CSVEFLASGPTQETQYF.

The V call is TRBV3-1, the J call TRBJ2-5; possibly TRBD1 for D (6 bases). Germline values: CDR1 LGHDT, CDR2 YNNKEL (reference sequence). This CDR3 region has 16 residues. V shed 2 bases and J shed 2 bases, with 15 bases lying between them. The DNA of the CDR3 is TGTGCCAGCAGCCAACGAGAGGGGACATATCAAGAGACCCAGTACTTC. It yields the protein CASSQREGTYQETQYF.

This clonotype came up a few times. The chain employs TRBV2 and TRBJ2-7; the match to TRBD2 covers 8 bases. CDR3 size: 13 residues. The germline gives CDR1 SNHLY, CDR2 FYNNEI. With 6 bases clipped from V and 3 bases from J, the junction kept 4 bases outside the gene matches. CDR3 DNA sequence: TGTGCCAGCAGCACCGGGAGGGACTACGAGCAGTACTTC. This gives the protein CASSTGRDYEQYF. Full variable domain (outside the CDR3, taken from reference TRBV2 and TRBJ2-7): EPEVTQTPSHQVTQMGQEVILRCVPISNHLYFYWYRQILGQKVEFLVSFYNNEISEKSEIFDDQFSVERPDGSNFTLKIRSTKLEDSAMYFCASSTGRDYEQYFGPGTRLTVT.

Details on this clonotype: Germline is not matched at one junction end, which may reflect a read error. The gene calls are TRBV7-9 and TRBJ2-7; D uncertain. The V gene's germline CDR1 is SEHNR and CDR2 FQNEAQ (reference sequence). CDR3 size: 12 residues. CDR3 sequence: CSSSPNAHEQYF. The CDR3 bases are TGTTCCAGCAGCCCCAATGCCCACGAGCAGTACTTC.

The V and J genes are TRBV20-1 and TRBJ2-7, with D possibly TRBD1 on 6 matching bases. The CDR3 runs to 15 residues. V lost 0 bases and J 3 bases, leaving 15 bases between the germline ends. Germline CDR1 is DFQATT and CDR2 is SNEGSKA (reference sequence). The CDR3 DNA reads TGCAGTGCTAGAGATAGGGCAGGGGATAACTACGAGCAGTACTTC. Protein product: CSARDRAGDNYEQYF.

V gene TRBV7-2 combines with J gene TRBJ1-2; D unclear. The CDR3 consists of 12 residues. Deletions cut 4 bases from V and 8 bases from J, with 11 bases between. Germline CDR1 and CDR2: SGHTA and FQGNSA. CDR3 coding DNA: TGTGCCAGCAGCTACCTCGGGTCCGGCTACACCTTC. Its translation is CASSYLGSGYTF.

This clonotype has just a few counts. The chain is built from TRBV6-6 and TRBJ2-5, with 7 bases identical to TRBD1. CDR3 length: 14 amino acids. Germline CDR1 MNHNY, CDR2 SVGAGI (reference sequence). With V trimmed by 6 bases and J by 5 bases, 9 bases remained unmatched. The CDR3 protein is CASSTDRAWETQYF. Here the CDR3 DNA reads TGTGCCAGCAGCACCGACAGGGCGTGGGAGACCCAGTACTTC.

The V call is TRBV12-3 or TRBV12-4, the J call TRBJ2-1, with D maybe TRBD2 (7 bases). CDR3 size: 17 residues. V was shortened by 6 bases and J by 8 bases, with 26 bases between the two germline ends. The CDR3 nucleotides are TGTGCCAGCAGATTTCGGGGGCGGCGCGGGAGCAACCATGAGCAGTTCTTC. It yields the protein CASRFRGRRGSNHEQFF.

This chain joins TRBV29-1 and TRBJ2-7; D perhaps matches TRBD1 (5 bases). Germline lookup yields CDR1 SQVTM and CDR2 ANQGSEA. The CDR3 has 14 amino acids. V lost 3 bases and J 1 base, leaving 13 bases between the germline ends. CDR3 nucleotides: TGCAGCGTTGAGATAGATCAGGGTTCCTACGAGCAGTACTTC. Translating it yields CSVEIDQGSYEQYF.

Comments on this clonotype: At one end, the junction sequence differs from germline, possibly due to a read error. The chain uses TRBV7-9 and TRBJ2-6, with TRBD2 matching 7 bases. CDR3 length equals 15 residues. CDR1 and CDR2 from the germline V gene are SEHNR and FQNEAQ (reference sequence). CDR3 amino acids: CASSIAGAGANVLTF. The CDR3 nucleotides are TGTGCCAGCAGCATAGCGGGTGCTGGGGCCAACGTCCTGACTTTC.

The chain links TRBV20-1 to TRBJ1-2, with 7 bases lining up with TRBD1. Trimming at V came to 3 bases and at J to 7 bases, leaving 8 bases not matched to a gene. Germline V lookup: CDR1 DFQATT, CDR2 SNEGSKA (reference sequence). The CDR3 runs to 13 residues. The CDR3 DNA follows: TGCAGTGCTAGTAGCCAGGGGGGCCGTGGCTACACCTTC. Its translation: CSASSQGGRGYTF.

The rearrangement links TRBV7-2 to TRBJ2-5, with D unresolved. Germline V CDR1 and CDR2: SGHTA, FQGNSA. The V end lost 5 bases, the J end lost 1 base, and 8 bases lay between the germline ends. The CDR3 contains 13 residues. CDR3 bases: TGTGCCAGCAGCATCGGGTTCCAAGAGACCCAGTACTTC. It codes for CASSIGFQETQYF.

This clonotype was seen a few times. This rearrangement joins TRBV6-5 to TRBJ2-5; D remains ambiguous. Deletions cut 2 bases from V and 7 bases from J, with 5 bases between. The CDR3 extends over 11 amino acids. Germline CDR1 MNHEY, CDR2 SVGAGI. CDR3 amino acids: CASSYARTQYF. CDR3 bases: TGTGCCAGCAGTTACGCGCGGACCCAGTACTTC.

This clonotype has only a few counts. The J gene is TRBJ2-1, the V gene TRBV4-3, with D perhaps matching TRBD2 (7 bases). The CDR3 runs 16 residues. Per germline, CDR1 LGHNA and CDR2 YSLEER. V dropped 2 bases and J dropped 9 bases, with 20 bases sitting between them. The CDR3 DNA sequence: TGCGCCAGCAGCCAAAGTACGGGAGGTAGGGGGGGTGAGCAGTTCTTC. It yields the protein CASSQSTGGRGGEQFF.

This chain joins TRBV5-1 and TRBJ2-1; D might be TRBD2 (5 bases). V dropped 2 bases and J dropped 9 bases, with 15 bases sitting between them. The CDR3 consists of 14 residues. In germline, CDR1 is SGHRS, CDR2 YFSETQ. Here the CDR3 reads CASSFPASLSEQFF. CDR3 nucleotide sequence: TGCGCCAGCAGCTTCCCCGCTAGCCTCAGTGAGCAGTTCTTC.

V gene TRBV12-3 or TRBV12-4 combines with J gene TRBJ2-1; TRBD2 is a possible D gene (6 bases). Trimming pared 6 bases from V and 6 bases from J, leaving 15 bases between. The CDR3 has 14 residues. In DNA, the CDR3 is TGTGCCAGCAGCAAGACTGGGGGGATCAATGAGCAGTTCTTC. Translating gives CASSKTGGINEQFF.

The CDR3 protein is CASTVNEQFF. For the CDR3, the DNA is TGTGCCAGCACCGTCAATGAGCAGTTCTTC. The chain combines TRBV12-3 or TRBV12-4 with TRBJ2-1; D gene uncertain. Trimming took off 7 bases at V and 6 bases at J, with 4 bases between the two ends. CDR3 length: 10 residues.